Presented here are 20 T cell receptor beta chains from one specimen sequenced in a study of cytomegalovirus exposure and HLA in healthy donors. 13 Jbeta primers and 60 Vbeta primers were used for the PCR. Using immunoSEQ multiplex PCR, the repertoire was profiled, and TCRdb retains in-frame clones only, with some absent. Of around 170,000 clones in the sample, around three quarters were seen once. The specimen sequenced was PBMCs. The receptor set was obtained from a man aged 40-55 years in good health and CMV-seronegative.

V and J are TRBV6-1 and TRBJ2-1; no definite D call. V shed 7 bases and J shed 4 bases, with 11 bases lying between them. Germline V gene sequence: CDR1 MNHNS, CDR2 SASEGT. CDR3 size: 13 residues. The CDR3 loop is CASKPFLYNEQFF. The CDR3 region has the DNA TGTGCCAGCAAGCCCTTCCTATACAATGAGCAGTTCTTC.

The chain carries TRBV19 and TRBJ2-5, with 8 bases identical to TRBD2. Looked up from germline, CDR1 is LNHDA and CDR2 is SQIVND (reference sequence). The V segment lost 1 base and the J segment 0 bases; nucleotides outside the gene matches: 4. The CDR3 extends over 16 amino acids. Here the CDR3 DNA reads TGTGCCAGTAGTATAGCTGGCGGGGGGTACCAAGAGACCCAGTACTTC. Residues: CASSIAGGGYQETQYF.

This clone was picked up one time. The chain is built from TRBV6-6 and TRBJ2-7; TRBD1 matches 9 bases. Per germline, CDR1 MNHNY and CDR2 SVGAGI (reference sequence). The ends lost 0 bases at V and 2 bases at J; junction bases unmatched: 2. The CDR3 covers 15 residues. CDR3 DNA sequence: TGTGCCAGCAGTTACTCAGGGACAGGGACCTACGAGCAGTACTTC. This sequence encodes CASSYSGTGTYEQYF.

The chain links TRBV25-1 to TRBJ2-7; TRBD1 might be the D (6 bases). V lost 8 bases to trimming and J lost 0 bases, with 17 bases between them. Germline lookup yields CDR1 MGHDK and CDR2 SYGVNS. CDR3 length: 15 amino acids. As DNA, the CDR3 is TGTGCCAGCCGGGGACACCGCCCTAGCTCCTACGAGCAGTACTTC. As protein: CASRGHRPSSYEQYF.

J is TRBJ1-1 and V is TRBV14; tentatively, D is TRBD1 (5 bases). The ends were cut back, 4 bases at V and 5 bases at J, with 11 bases in the middle. Germline CDR1 and CDR2: SGHDN and FVKESK. This CDR3 spans 13 amino acids. CDR3 in DNA: TGTGCCAGCAGCCCCGGGGGGGTTACTGAAGCTTTCTTT. It translates to CASSPGGVTEAFF.

This rearrangement joins TRBV4-3 to TRBJ2-1, with D possibly being TRBD2 (6 bases). Trimming took off 5 bases at V and 7 bases at J, with 18 bases between the two ends. Germline loops: CDR1 LGHNA, CDR2 YSLEER. The CDR3 sequence is 15 residues long. The chain's CDR3 is CASSTRRARRNEQFF. The CDR3 DNA reads as TGCGCCAGCAGCACGAGGAGGGCTCGACGGAATGAGCAGTTCTTC.

The table lists this clone with many counts. The chain is built from TRBV4-1 and TRBJ2-3; D is perhaps TRBD1 (5 bases). Germline V CDR1 and CDR2: MGHRA, YSYEKL. V dropped 7 bases and J dropped 1 base, with 18 bases sitting between them. This CDR3 comprises 16 residues. CDR3 sequence (DNA): TGCGCCAGCACCCCCAGGGCAGGGTTTGGCACAGATACGCAGTATTTT. It encodes CASTPRAGFGTDTQYF.

The gene calls are TRBV7-2 and TRBJ2-7; 12 bases agree with TRBD2. The CDR3 contains 13 residues. V shed 4 bases and J 7 bases; nucleotides not matched to a gene: 2. Germline V gene lookup returns CDR1 SGHTA and CDR2 FQGNSA. The CDR3, as DNA: TGTGCCAGCAGCTCAGGGACTAGCGGGGAGCAGTACTTC. The encoded protein is CASSSGTSGEQYF.

In this sample, this clone turned up once. The V call is TRBV30, the J call TRBJ2-7; 7 positions match TRBD1. V was clipped by 0 bases and J by 2 bases; unmatched bases: 1. CDR1 is GTSNPN, CDR2 SVGIG, per germline (reference sequence). This CDR3 comprises 13 residues. CDR3 in amino acids: CAWSVTGAYEQYF. The CDR3, as DNA: TGTGCCTGGAGTGTAACAGGGGCCTACGAGCAGTACTTC.

The gene calls are TRBV7-3 and TRBJ2-1; 7 bases line up with TRBD2. Germline V gene sequence: CDR1 SGHTA, CDR2 FQGTGA. Losses at the gene ends were 5 bases for V and 5 bases for J; bases not matched to a gene: 9. The CDR3 loop spans 15 amino acids. The CDR3 nucleotides are TGTGCCAGCAGCCTCTGGACTAGACTCGACAATGAGCAGTTCTTC. Its translation: CASSLWTRLDNEQFF.

This rearrangement joins TRBV6-1 to TRBJ2-5; 8 bases agree with TRBD2. Germline V gene data show CDR1 as MNHNS and CDR2 as SASEGT. CDR3 length: 14 residues. V lost 3 bases, J lost 3 bases, and 3 bases stayed unmatched. The CDR3 spells CASSDILAEETQYF. The CDR3 DNA follows: TGTGCCAGCAGTGACATACTAGCGGAAGAGACCCAGTACTTC.

The chain couples TRBV5-4 to TRBJ1-3, with 8 bases lining up with TRBD1. The CDR3 is 16 residues long. J was trimmed by 0 bases and V by 3 bases; bases with no gene match: 5. Per the germline V gene, CDR1 is SGHNT and CDR2 is YYREEE (reference sequence). The CDR3 is CASSSGGTSSGNTIYF. The CDR3 DNA follows: TGTGCCAGCAGCTCAGGGGGCACCTCCTCTGGAAACACCATATATTTT.

The rearrangement uses TRBV19 and TRBJ1-5; D is undetermined. Germline CDR1 reads LNHDA; CDR2 reads SQIVND (reference sequence). The CDR3 length is 14 residues. V was shortened by 7 bases and J by 7 bases, with 17 bases between the two germline ends. The DNA of the CDR3 is TGTGCCAGTAATCTCAGAACTCCGGGACAGCCCCAGCATTTT. It codes for CASNLRTPGQPQHF.

In this sample, this clone turned up once. V and J are TRBV6-5 and TRBJ1-3, with a weak D call TRBD1 (6 bases). Trimming left V 6 bases short and J 5 bases short, with 11 bases between. Per germline, CDR1 MNHEY and CDR2 SVGAGI. CDR3 length equals 13 residues. In DNA, the CDR3 is TGTGCCAGCAGAACGGGGGGCAGAAACACCATATATTTT. Protein product: CASRTGGRNTIYF.

The J gene is TRBJ1-2, the V gene TRBV19, with D possibly TRBD1 on 6 matching bases. There are 13 residues in the CDR3. V dropped 2 bases and J dropped 4 bases, with 8 bases sitting between them. Germline-derived CDR1 and CDR2 are LNHDA and SQIVND (reference sequence). CDR3 nucleotide sequence: TGTGCCAGTAGTATAATACAGGGCTATGGCTACACCTTC. Its protein is CASSIIQGYGYTF.

This chain uses TRBV6-1 with TRBJ2-6; D is uncertain. The ends were cut back, 2 bases at V and 2 bases at J, with 4 bases in the middle. CDR1 MNHNS and CDR2 SASEGT come from the germline V gene. The CDR3 extends over 14 amino acids. The CDR3 nucleotides read TGTGCCAGCAGTGAAACGGCTGGGGCCAACGTCCTGACTTTC. Translation gives CASSETAGANVLTF.

V is TRBV10-1 and J is TRBJ2-5; 7 bases are shared with TRBD1. Germline assignment: CDR1 WNHNN and CDR2 SYGVQD (reference sequence). The CDR3 consists of 14 residues. With V trimmed by 4 bases and J by 1 base, 3 bases remained unmatched. For the CDR3, the DNA is TGCGCCAGCAGTGGAGGGGGCCGCCAAGAGACCCAGTACTTC. Translating it yields CASSGGGRQETQYF.

The chain uses TRBV5-5 and TRBJ1-5; tentatively, D is TRBD1 (6 bases). The CDR3 length is 16 residues. Trimming removed 3 bases from V and 0 bases from J, with 13 bases in between. Germline assignment: CDR1 SGHKS and CDR2 YYEKEE (reference sequence). CDR3 loop: CASSSDQGYSNQPQHF. In DNA, the CDR3 is TGTGCCAGCAGCTCGGACCAGGGGTATAGCAATCAGCCCCAGCATTTT.

The chain carries TRBV29-1 and TRBJ2-6, with no clear D. V was trimmed by 8 bases and J by 0 bases, leaving 5 bases between them. Germline V gene lookup returns CDR1 SQVTM and CDR2 ANQGSEA. The CDR3 extends over 12 amino acids. DNA of the CDR3: TGCAGCACTTTCTCTGGGGCCAACGTCCTGACTTTC. Translating gives CSTFSGANVLTF.

V is TRBV18 and J is TRBJ1-4, with 8 bases identical to TRBD1. J lost 8 bases, V lost 2 bases, and 7 bases had no gene match. CDR1 is KGHSH and CDR2 is LQKENI in the germline V gene. This CDR3 has 15 residues. This chain's CDR3 is CASSPNRGRIEKLFF. The CDR3 nucleotides are TGTGCCAGCTCACCAAACAGGGGGAGAATAGAAAAACTGTTTTTT.